This TCR beta chain came from a study of blood T cells in healthy people across ages. Using a J-beta primer mix together with a sample-barcoded 5' primer, a second PCR was run for about 6 to 12 cycles. From the 5' RACE reads, TCRdb called clonotypes with MiXCR, one entry per CDR3 protein. The sample contains about 1.4 million distinct CDR3 sequences, around 55% of which appear only once. This clonotype has only a few counts. Germline lookup yields CDR1 MNHEY and CDR2 SMNVEV (reference sequence). V lost 5 bases to trimming and J lost 4 bases, with 20 bases between them. There are 16 residues in the CDR3.

The J gene is TRBJ1-1, the V gene TRBV27, with TRBD1 as a possible D gene (5 bases). The clonotype was recovered from a young man in good health. The sample comprised blood. The CDR3 nucleotides read TGTGCCAGCAGTCTCACCCCCAGGGTGGGGAGCACTGAAGCTTTCTTT. Its translation: CASSLTPRVGSTEAFF.